This TCR beta chain was identified during a study of shared clonotypes between healthy human individuals. Produced via immunoSEQ multiplex PCR; TCRdb's table is partial and in-frame only. The repertoire holds over 400,000 clones, roughly 80% seen once, with about an eighth in the top ten. Each unsorted sample relied on roughly 90 million PBMCs as its source of genomic DNA. Germline assignment: CDR1 MDHEN and CDR2 SYDVKM. This CDR3 contains 17 residues. Germline trimming cut 6 bases from V and 8 bases from J; bases unmatched to any gene: 15. The rearrangement uses TRBV28 and TRBJ1-4; TRBD1 matches 10 bases. This TCR was recovered from a woman aged 40 to 49 in good health. Some clones in this sample may be carry-over from other donors' samples. Sequences were obtained from PBMCs. The CDR3 sequence is CASRGLRRQGAREKLFF. Written as DNA, the CDR3 is TGTGCCAGCAGGGGCCTAAGACGACAGGGGGCTAGGGAAAAACTGTTTTTT.